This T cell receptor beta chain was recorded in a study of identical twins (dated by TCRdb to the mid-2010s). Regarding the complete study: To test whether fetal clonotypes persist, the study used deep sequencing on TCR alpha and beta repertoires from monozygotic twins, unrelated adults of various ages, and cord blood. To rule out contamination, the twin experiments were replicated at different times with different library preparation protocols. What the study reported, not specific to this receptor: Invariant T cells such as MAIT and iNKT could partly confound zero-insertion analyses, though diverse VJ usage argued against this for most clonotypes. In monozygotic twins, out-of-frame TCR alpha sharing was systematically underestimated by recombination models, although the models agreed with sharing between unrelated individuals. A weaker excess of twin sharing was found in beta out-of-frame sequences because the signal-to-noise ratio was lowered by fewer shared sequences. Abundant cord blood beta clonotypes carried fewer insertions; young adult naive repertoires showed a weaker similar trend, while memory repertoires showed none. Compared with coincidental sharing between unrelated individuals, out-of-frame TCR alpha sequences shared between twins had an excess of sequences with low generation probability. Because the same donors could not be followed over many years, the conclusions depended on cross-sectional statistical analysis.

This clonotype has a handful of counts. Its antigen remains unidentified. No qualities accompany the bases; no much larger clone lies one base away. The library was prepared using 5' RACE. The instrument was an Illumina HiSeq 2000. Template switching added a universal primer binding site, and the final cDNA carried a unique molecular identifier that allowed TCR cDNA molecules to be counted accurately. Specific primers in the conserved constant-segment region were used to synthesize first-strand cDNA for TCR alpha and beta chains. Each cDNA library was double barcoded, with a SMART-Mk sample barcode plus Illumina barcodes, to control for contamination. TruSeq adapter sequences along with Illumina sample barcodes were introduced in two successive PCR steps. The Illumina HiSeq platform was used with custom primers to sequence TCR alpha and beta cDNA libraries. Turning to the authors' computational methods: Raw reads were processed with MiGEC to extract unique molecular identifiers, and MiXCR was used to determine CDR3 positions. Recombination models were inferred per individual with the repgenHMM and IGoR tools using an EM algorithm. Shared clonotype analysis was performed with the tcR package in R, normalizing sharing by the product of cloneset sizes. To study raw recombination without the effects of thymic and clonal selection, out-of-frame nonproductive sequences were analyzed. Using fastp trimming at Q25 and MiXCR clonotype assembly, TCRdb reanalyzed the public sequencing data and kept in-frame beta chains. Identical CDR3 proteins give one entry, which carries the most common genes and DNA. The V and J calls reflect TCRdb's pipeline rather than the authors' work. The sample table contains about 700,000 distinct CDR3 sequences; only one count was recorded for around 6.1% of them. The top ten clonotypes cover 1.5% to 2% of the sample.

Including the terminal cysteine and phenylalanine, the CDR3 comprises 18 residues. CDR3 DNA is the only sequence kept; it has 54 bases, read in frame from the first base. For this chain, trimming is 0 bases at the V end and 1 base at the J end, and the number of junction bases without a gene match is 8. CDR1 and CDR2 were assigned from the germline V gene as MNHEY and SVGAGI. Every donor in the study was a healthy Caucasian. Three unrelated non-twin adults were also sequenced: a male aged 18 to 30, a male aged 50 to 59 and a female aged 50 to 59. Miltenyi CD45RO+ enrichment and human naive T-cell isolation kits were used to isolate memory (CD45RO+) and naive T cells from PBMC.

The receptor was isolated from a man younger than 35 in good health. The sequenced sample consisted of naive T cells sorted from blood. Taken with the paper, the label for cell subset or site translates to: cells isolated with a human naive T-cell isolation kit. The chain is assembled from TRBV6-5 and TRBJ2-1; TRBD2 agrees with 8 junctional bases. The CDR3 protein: CASSYSRPGGTSYNEQFF. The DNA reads TGTGCCAGCAGTTACTCGAGGCCGGGAGGGACTTCCTACAATGAGCAGTTCTTC.